The 25 T cell receptor beta chains reported below all come from one sample, sequenced in a study of blood T cell repertoires in COVID-19. Profiling relied on immunoSEQ multiplex PCR, and the TCRdb table lists in-frame clones only, not all of them. The table records over 60,000 clones, 82% of them present only once. Sequencing was done on a sample of peripheral blood. Source of these receptors: an elderly woman with acute or convalescent COVID-19.

The genes are TRBV6-5 and TRBJ1-6; D may be TRBD1 (5 bases). Germline V gives CDR1 MNHEY, CDR2 SVGAGI. There are 15 residues in the CDR3. Trimming cost V 11 bases and J 4 bases, with 18 bases left between them. CDR3 region: CAGKTSGYYNSPLHF. Written as DNA, the CDR3 is TGTGCCGGCAAGACCTCAGGGTATTATAATTCACCCCTCCACTTT.

The V and J genes are TRBV23-1 and TRBJ1-2; D is unclear. TRBV23-1 is recorded as an ORF, its role being uncertain. The V end was cut by 0 bases, the J end by 4 bases, with 12 bases between. This CDR3 contains 15 residues. The CDR3 bases are TGCGCCAGCAGTCAATCGCGGGATATCGGCTATGGCTACACCTTC. Its protein product is CASSQSRDIGYGYTF.

This chain links TRBV11-2 with TRBJ2-7; 9 bases line up with TRBD2. The CDR3 has 14 amino acids. V was pared by 2 bases and J by 6 bases, with 5 bases of the junction left unmatched. The germline V gene encodes CDR1 SGHAT and CDR2 FQNNGV. DNA of the CDR3: TGTGCCAGCAGCTTATCGGCGGGAGGGCGCGAGCAGTACTTC. Translating gives CASSLSAGGREQYF.

The V gene is TRBV5-1, the J gene TRBJ1-1; 8 nucleotides line up with TRBD1. V dropped 4 bases and J dropped 0; count of bases not matched to a gene: 8. The CDR3 spans 16 residues. Germline values: CDR1 SGHRS, CDR2 YFSETQ. The CDR3 reads CASSIRDRSMNTEAFF. DNA for the CDR3: TGCGCCAGCAGCATCCGGGACAGGAGCATGAACACTGAAGCTTTCTTT. The full variable domain, completed using reference TRBV5-1 and TRBJ1-1, is KAGVTQTPRYLIKTRGQQVTLSCSPISGHRSVSWYQQTPGQGLQFLFEYFSETQRNKGNFPGRFSGRQFSNSRSEMNVSTLELGDSALYLCASSIRDRSMNTEAFFGQGTRLTVV.

This rearrangement joins TRBV27 to TRBJ2-7, with TRBD2 matching over 7 bases. V lost 6 bases, J lost 2 bases, and 4 bases stayed unmatched. The CDR3 sequence is 13 residues long. CDR1 and CDR2 from the germline V gene are MNHEY and SMNVEV (reference sequence). CDR3 in amino acids: CASRELATYEQYF. In DNA form, the CDR3 reads TGTGCCAGCAGAGAACTAGCGACCTACGAGCAGTACTTC.

The genes are TRBV2 and TRBJ2-2, with unresolved D. The CDR3 runs to 14 residues. Germline CDR1 and CDR2: SNHLY and FYNNEI. Trimming took 6 bases from V and 2 from J, leaving 10 bases between them. CDR3 residues: CASREDLNTGELFF. In nucleotides, the CDR3 is TGTGCCAGCAGAGAGGATCTCAACACCGGGGAGCTGTTTTTT.

The rearrangement joins TRBV5-4 to TRBJ2-2, with 8 positions matching TRBD2. The CDR3 is 15 residues long. The J segment lost 0 bases and the V segment lost 2 bases, leaving 0 bases of the junction unmatched. CDR1 and CDR2 from the germline V gene are SGHNT and YYREEE (reference sequence). As DNA, the CDR3 is TGTGCCAGCAGCTTAGCGGGAGCGAACACCGGGGAGCTGTTTTTT. Translating gives CASSLAGANTGELFF.

The chain combines TRBV5-4 with TRBJ1-2, with 8 bases aligning to TRBD1. The trim removed 4 bases at V and 8 bases at J, leaving 13 bases unmatched. The germline gives CDR1 SGHNT, CDR2 YYREEE (reference sequence). CDR3 length equals 15 residues. The CDR3 is CASSGTPGQGRGYTF. CDR3 coding DNA: TGTGCCAGCAGCGGAACTCCCGGACAGGGAAGAGGCTACACCTTC.

The chain combines TRBV12-3 or TRBV12-4 with TRBJ1-2; a possible D gene is TRBD1 (5 bases). The CDR3 runs to 12 residues. V lost 5 bases and J 7 bases, leaving 11 bases between the germline ends. Here the CDR3 reads CASSPRVGGYTF. CDR3 coding DNA: TGTGCCAGCAGTCCCAGGGTCGGTGGCTACACCTTC.

This CDR3 reads CASSRGPADEQFF. The CDR3 coding sequence is TGTGCCAGCAGTAGAGGGCCGGCAGATGAGCAGTTCTTC. The chain carries TRBV2 and TRBJ2-1, with D perhaps matching TRBD2 (5 bases). Germline V gives CDR1 SNHLY, CDR2 FYNNEI. The V and J ends lost 5 bases and 8 bases respectively, with 13 bases between them. The CDR3 loop spans 13 amino acids.

The J gene is TRBJ2-1, the V gene TRBV4-1; D perhaps matches TRBD2 (6 bases). Germline-derived CDR1 and CDR2 are MGHRA and YSYEKL. The CDR3 runs to 19 residues. Trimming removed 1 base from V and 0 bases from J, with 19 bases in between. DNA for the CDR3: TGCGCCAGCAGCCAAGGTGGGGGGAGACAGAGAAGCTCCTACAATGAGCAGTTCTTC. Its protein is CASSQGGGRQRSSYNEQFF.

The J gene is TRBJ1-5, the V gene TRBV4-1; no clear D. Deletions cut 0 bases from V and 0 bases from J, with 9 bases between. This CDR3 has 16 residues. Germline V CDR1 and CDR2: MGHRA, YSYEKL. CDR3 residues: CASSQDSGYSNQPQHF. CDR3 bases: TGCGCCAGCAGCCAAGATTCAGGTTATAGCAATCAGCCCCAGCATTTT.

The rearrangement uses TRBV30 and TRBJ1-5, with D unclear. The V end was cut by 1 base, the J end by 4 bases, with 11 bases between. The V gene's germline CDR1 is GTSNPN and CDR2 SVGIG (reference sequence). CDR3 length: 14 amino acids. The CDR3 DNA is TGTGCCTGGAGTGAGAGAGGGAGAAATCAGCCCCAGCATTTT. Translation: CAWSERGRNQPQHF.

V and J are TRBV7-9 and TRBJ1-1, with a possible D match to TRBD1 (6 bases). The CDR3 sequence is 12 residues long. From germline, CDR1 is SEHNR and CDR2 FQNEAQ (reference sequence). With 4 bases removed from V and 8 bases from J, the gap between germline ends came to 11 bases. In DNA form, the CDR3 reads TGTGCCAGCAGCTCTTCCGGGACAGAAGCTTTCTTT. Its protein is CASSSSGTEAFF. Variable domain in full (rest from reference TRBV7-9 and TRBJ1-1): DTGVSQNPRHKITKRGQNVTFRCDPISEHNRLYWYRQTLGQGPEFLTYFQNEAQLEKSRLLSDRFSAERPKGSFSTLEIQRTEQGDSAMYLCASSSSGTEAFFGQGTRLTVV.

This CDR3 is CASSPVGGVWNTEAFF. CDR3 nucleotide sequence: TGTGCCAGCAGCCCGGTGGGGGGGGTATGGAACACTGAAGCTTTCTTT. The V gene is TRBV11-2, the J gene TRBJ1-1; D might be TRBD1 (5 bases). CDR1 and CDR2 (germline): SGHAT, FQNNGV. The CDR3 is made up of 16 amino acids. V was shortened by 5 bases and J by 1 base, with 17 bases between the two germline ends.

This clone was counted once. The rearrangement uses TRBV19 and TRBJ2-3; TRBD2 aligns across 10 bases. The CDR3 runs 16 residues. Trimming removed 3 bases from V and 2 bases from J; junction bases left unmatched: 5. CDR1 and CDR2 (germline): LNHDA, SQIVND (reference sequence). Here the CDR3 reads CASSISTSGITDTQYF. The CDR3 region has the DNA TGTGCCAGTAGTATTTCAACTAGCGGGATCACAGATACGCAGTATTTT.

The chain couples TRBV18 to TRBJ2-3, with D possibly TRBD2 on 5 matching bases. V was shortened by 0 bases and J by 3 bases, with 7 bases between the two germline ends. The CDR3 length is 14 residues. The V gene's germline CDR1 is KGHSH and CDR2 LQKENI. For the CDR3, the DNA is TGTGCCAGCTCACCACCGGACTTGACAGATACGCAGTATTTT. Its protein product is CASSPPDLTDTQYF.

The J gene is TRBJ2-7, the V gene TRBV11-2; 10 bases align to TRBD1. J gave up 9 bases and V 5 bases, and 7 bases lay outside the gene matches. The CDR3 is 13 amino acids. Germline CDR1 is SGHAT and CDR2 is FQNNGV. The chain's CDR3 is CASSLRQGAGQYF. The DNA for the CDR3 is TGTGCCAGCAGCCTCCGACAGGGGGCGGGGCAGTACTTC. Supplemented by reference TRBV11-2 and TRBJ2-7, the full variable domain reads EAGVAQSPRYKIIEKRQSVAFWCNPISGHATLYWYQQILGQGPKLLIQFQNNGVVDDSQLPKDRFSAERLKGVDSTLKIQPAKLEDSAVYLCASSLRQGAGQYFGPGTRLTVT.

The genes are TRBV15 and TRBJ2-7; D is possibly TRBD2 (5 bases). V was shortened by 8 bases and J by 0 bases, with 11 bases between the two germline ends. The CDR3 extends over 13 amino acids. Per the germline V gene, CDR1 is LNHNV and CDR2 is YYDKDF (reference sequence). As DNA, the CDR3 is TGTGCCACCCGGGAAGAGAGCTCCTACGAGCAGTACTTC. It specifies CATREESSYEQYF.

This rearrangement joins TRBV4-3 to TRBJ1-2, with TRBD1 matching 8 bases. This CDR3 spans 15 amino acids. V was clipped by 4 bases and J by 3 bases; unmatched bases: 7. Germline lookup yields CDR1 LGHNA and CDR2 YSLEER. For the CDR3, the DNA is TGCGCCAGCAGCCCCAGGGGGCGAGGCTACTATGGCTACACCTTC. This codes for CASSPRGRGYYGYTF.

This chain links TRBV5-1 with TRBJ2-3, with TRBD2 matching over 7 bases. The CDR3 loop spans 16 amino acids. Per the germline V gene, CDR1 is SGHRS and CDR2 is YFSETQ. The V gene end was trimmed by 0 bases and the J gene end by 5 bases; junction bases not matched to a gene: 9. CDR3 DNA: TGCGCCAGCAGCTTGGGAGGGAGGGTACCATTAGATACGCAGTATTTT. Encoded protein: CASSLGGRVPLDTQYF.

J is TRBJ2-3 and V is TRBV7-2, with D tentatively TRBD1 (5 bases). Trimming left V 5 bases short and J 5 bases short, with 11 bases between. The CDR3 consists of 13 residues. Germline V lookup: CDR1 SGHTA, CDR2 FQGNSA. Here the CDR3 reads CASSLSRVDTQYF. CDR3 nucleotides: TGTGCCAGCAGCCTAAGCAGGGTAGATACGCAGTATTTT.

Relative to its sample, this clone is medium-sized. The chain is built from TRBV5-1 and TRBJ2-3; D perhaps matches TRBD2 (5 bases). Germline values: CDR1 SGHRS, CDR2 YFSETQ. Trimming cost V 1 base and J 0 bases, with 12 bases left between them. The CDR3 contains 16 residues. The CDR3: CASSLNGRRSTDTQYF. The CDR3 DNA sequence: TGCGCCAGCAGCTTGAACGGACGGAGGAGCACAGATACGCAGTATTTT.

This clone was seen only a few times. CDR3 nucleotides: TGTGCCAGCAGCTTTCGGACAGGGCGGGGCGGGACCTCCTACGAGCAGTACTTC. Protein product: CASSFRTGRGGTSYEQYF. This chain uses TRBV7-6 with TRBJ2-7; 8 nucleotides align to TRBD1. V was pared by 3 bases and J by 0 bases, with 13 bases of the junction left unmatched. CDR3 length: 18 residues. Looked up from germline, CDR1 is SGHVS and CDR2 is FNYEAQ.

This rearrangement joins TRBV24-1 to TRBJ2-5; 10 nucleotides match TRBD1. CDR1 and CDR2 from the germline V gene are KGHDR and SFDVKD. The CDR3 totals 17 residues. Germline trimming cut 3 bases from V and 4 bases from J; bases unmatched to any gene: 10. The CDR3 here is CATSDPRTGGKGETQYF. In DNA, the CDR3 is TGTGCCACCAGTGATCCCAGGACAGGGGGAAAGGGAGAGACCCAGTACTTC.